The next 5 T cell receptor beta chains were all read from a single sample in a study of follicular helper T cells after annual influenza vaccination. The protocol was immunoSEQ multiplex PCR, while the TCRdb copy is restricted to in-frame clones and leaves out a portion. The sample lists 9,000 to 13,000 clones; around 83% were seen once. The time point is: 2014-2015 season, 7 days after vaccination. This sample comprised CXCR5- memory CD4+ T cells sorted from blood, obtained 7 days after influenza vaccination. These receptors originate from an adult who received the influenza vaccine.

This clone was seen just once. This sequence joins TRBV7-9 and TRBJ1-4; D not certain. The V end lost 2 bases, the J end lost 5 bases, and 12 bases lay between the germline ends. The CDR3 extends over 15 amino acids. Germline CDR1 is SEHNR and CDR2 is FQNEAQ (reference sequence). The CDR3 region is CASSLSNRLNEKLFF. In DNA form, the CDR3 reads TGTGCCAGCAGCTTAAGTAACAGACTCAATGAAAAACTGTTTTTT. Full variable domain (remainder filled in from reference TRBV7-9 and TRBJ1-4): DTGVSQNPRHKITKRGQNVTFRCDPISEHNRLYWYRQTLGQGPEFLTYFQNEAQLEKSRLLSDRFSAERPKGSFSTLEIQRTEQGDSAMYLCASSLSNRLNEKLFFGSGTQLSVL.

This sequence joins TRBV20-1 and TRBJ2-1, with 7 bases identical to TRBD1. The V gene end was trimmed by 4 bases and the J gene end by 7 bases; junction bases not matched to a gene: 1. The CDR3 loop spans 11 amino acids. The V gene's germline CDR1 is DFQATT and CDR2 SNEGSKA (reference sequence). The CDR3 sequence: CSATQGNEQFF. The DNA for the CDR3 is TGCAGTGCTACACAGGGGAATGAGCAGTTCTTC.

V gene TRBV27 combines with J gene TRBJ1-1; the D gene is possibly TRBD1 (6 bases). The length of the CDR3 is 15 residues. Germline V CDR1 and CDR2: MNHEY, SMNVEV (reference sequence). The V gene lost 6 bases and the J gene lost 1 base, with 15 bases spanning the gap. In DNA form, the CDR3 reads TGTGCCAGCAGAGCGTATCAGGGGCCGAACACTGAAGCTTTCTTT. This encodes CASRAYQGPNTEAFF.

This rearrangement joins TRBV7-9 to TRBJ1-2; TRBD1 matches at 8 bases. The ends lost 5 bases at V and 5 bases at J; junction bases unmatched: 16. The CDR3 covers 17 residues. Germline V CDR1 and CDR2: SEHNR, FQNEAQ (reference sequence). The CDR3 sequence is CASSRLFFRDRSYGYTF. Written as DNA, the CDR3 is TGTGCCAGCAGCCGCTTGTTCTTCCGGGACAGGTCTTATGGCTACACCTTC.

The rearrangement joins TRBV15 to TRBJ1-5; a weak D match, TRBD1 (6 bases). Per the germline V gene, CDR1 is LNHNV and CDR2 is YYDKDF (reference sequence). Trimming shortened V by 0 bases and J by 6 bases, and 15 bases separated the two germline ends. This CDR3 is 16 amino acids long. CDR3 in DNA: TGTGCCACCAGCAGAGAGGGGGGGCGATTATTTCAGCCCCAGCATTTT. This translates into CATSREGGRLFQPQHF. The complete variable domain, with remaining parts taken from reference TRBV15 and TRBJ1-5, reads DAMVIQNPRYQVTQFGKPVTLSCSQTLNHNVMYWYQQKSSQAPKLLFHYYDKDFNNEADTPDNFQSRRPNTSFCFLDIRSPGLGDTAMYLCATSREGGRLFQPQHFGDGTRLSIL.